The text below deals with one TCR beta chain. This record belongs to a study of blood T cell repertoires in COVID-19. The method was immunoSEQ multiplex PCR; TCRdb's version includes in-frame clones alone and lacks a portion of them. The sample includes around 70,000 clones, around 90% of them seen just once. Per the germline V gene, CDR1 is LNHDA and CDR2 is SQIVND (reference sequence). Deletions cut 3 bases from V and 3 bases from J, with 11 bases between. The CDR3 sequence is 15 residues long. The specimen sequenced was peripheral blood. The chain joins TRBV19 to TRBJ1-4; maybe TRBD1 (6 bases). The clonotype comes from a middle-aged man with acute or convalescent COVID-19. The CDR3 sequence: CASSIGTRSNEKLFF. Here the CDR3 DNA reads TGTGCCAGTAGTATCGGGACACGGTCTAATGAAAAACTGTTTTTT. Looking up the rest from reference TRBV19 and TRBJ1-4 gives the full variable domain: DGGITQSPKYLFRKEGQNVTLSCEQNLNHDAMYWYRQDPGQGLRLIYYSQIVNDFQKGDIAEGYSVSREKKESFPLTVTSAQKNPTAFYLCASSIGTRSNEKLFFGSGTQLSVL.